This T cell receptor beta chain was documented in a study of blood T cell repertoires in COVID-19. The wider study: The analysed material was cDNA or gDNA that came from T cells, B-cell-depleted T cells, or PBMCs.

Assignments of participants to cohorts depended upon their own reported clinical history. This clone was observed once. Germline assignment: CDR1 SGHVS and CDR2 FNYEAQ. V was shortened by 5 bases and J by 0 bases, with 8 bases between the two germline ends. The CDR3 spans 14 residues. As processed by the authors: Amplification from reference gene primers served as the basis for estimated nucleated cell counts. Assay: immunoSEQ multiplex PCR; the TCRdb copy retains only in-frame clones and omits some. V, J and clone size were drawn from that table, and D and trimming were deduced from the DNA. The table includes roughly 400,000 clones, 88% detected once.

The clonotype comes from a woman aged 35 to 49 with acute COVID-19. The source material was PBMCs or T cells enriched from blood (not recorded which). The chain combines TRBV7-6 with TRBJ1-5; no reliable D call. CDR3 amino acids: CASSASYSNQPQHF. DNA of the CDR3: TGTGCCAGCAGCGCCAGTTATAGCAATCAGCCCCAGCATTTT.